This T cell receptor beta chain was documented in a study of identical twins. Study-level results: With abundant cord blood beta clonotypes, insertions were fewer; memory repertoires showed no such pattern. Out-of-frame alpha sequences shared between twins exhibited an excess of low generation probability.

Everyone who donated was a healthy Caucasian. TCRdb reprocessed the 5' RACE reads with MiXCR, giving one entry per CDR3 protein. Of around 160,000 distinct CDR3 sequences detected, under 4.5% appear once; the ten largest clones hold roughly 8%. This clonotype was found many times. Its target is not known. CDR1 and CDR2 from the germline V gene are SQVTM and ANQGSEA. The CDR3 is 14 amino acids. Trimming removed 4 bases at V and 4 bases at J, with 14 bases between. The sample taken for sequencing was memory T cells sorted from blood. The TCR sequence derives from a man aged 18 to 30 in good health. The chain has TRBV29-1 and TRBJ2-1; D assignment may be TRBD1 or TRBD2 (5 bases each). CDR3: CSVVLMWGYNEQFF. The DNA of the CDR3 is TGCAGCGTTGTATTGATGTGGGGGTACAATGAGCAGTTCTTC.